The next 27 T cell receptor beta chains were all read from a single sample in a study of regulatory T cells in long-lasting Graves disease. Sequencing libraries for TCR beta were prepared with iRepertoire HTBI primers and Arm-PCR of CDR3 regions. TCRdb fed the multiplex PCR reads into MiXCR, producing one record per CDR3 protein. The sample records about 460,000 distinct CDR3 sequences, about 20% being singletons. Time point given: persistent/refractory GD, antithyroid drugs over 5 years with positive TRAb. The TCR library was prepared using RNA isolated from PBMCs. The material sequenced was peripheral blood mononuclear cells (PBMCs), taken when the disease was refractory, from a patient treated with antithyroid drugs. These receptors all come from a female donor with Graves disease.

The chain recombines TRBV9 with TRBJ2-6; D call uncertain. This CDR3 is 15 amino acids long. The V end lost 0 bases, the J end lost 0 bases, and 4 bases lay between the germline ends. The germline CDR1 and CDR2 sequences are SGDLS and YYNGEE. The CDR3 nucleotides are TGTGCCAGCAGCGTAGGGGGCTCTGGGGCCAACGTCCTGACTTTC. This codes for CASSVGGSGANVLTF.

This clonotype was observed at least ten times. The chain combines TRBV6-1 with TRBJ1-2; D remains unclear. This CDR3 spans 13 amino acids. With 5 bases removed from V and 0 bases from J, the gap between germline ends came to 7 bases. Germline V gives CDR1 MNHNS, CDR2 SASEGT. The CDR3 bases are TGTGCCAGCAGTACTGTAGCTAACTATGGCTACACCTTC. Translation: CASSTVANYGYTF.

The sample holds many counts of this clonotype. The CDR3 DNA reads as TGTGCCAGCCAATCCGGCGGAAACACCGGGGAGCTGTTTTTT. Protein: CASQSGGNTGELFF. The chain links TRBV28 to TRBJ2-2; D not certain. Looked up from germline, CDR1 is MDHEN and CDR2 is SYDVKM. Trimming cost V 8 bases and J 2 bases, with 12 bases left between them. There are 14 residues in the CDR3.

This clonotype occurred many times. CDR3: CATREGLNTEAFF. CDR3 nucleotides: TGTGCTACCCGAGAGGGATTGAACACTGAAGCTTTCTTT. The V call is TRBV7-2, the J call TRBJ1-1; D is ambiguous. Germline V gene data show CDR1 as SGHTA and CDR2 as FQGNSA. This CDR3 contains 13 residues. Variable domain in full (rest from reference TRBV7-2 and TRBJ1-1): GAGVSQSPSNKVTEKGKDVELRCDPISGHTALYWYRQSLGQGLEFLIYFQGNSAPDKSGLPSDRFSAERTGGSVSTLTIQRTQQEDSAVYLCATREGLNTEAFFGQGTRLTVV.

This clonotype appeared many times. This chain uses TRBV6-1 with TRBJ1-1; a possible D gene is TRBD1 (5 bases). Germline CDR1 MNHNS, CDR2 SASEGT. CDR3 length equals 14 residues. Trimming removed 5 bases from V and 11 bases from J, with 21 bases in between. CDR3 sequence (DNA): TGTGCCAGCAGTCAGGGACTATCCATTGAGTTGGCTTTCTTT. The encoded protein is CASSQGLSIELAFF.

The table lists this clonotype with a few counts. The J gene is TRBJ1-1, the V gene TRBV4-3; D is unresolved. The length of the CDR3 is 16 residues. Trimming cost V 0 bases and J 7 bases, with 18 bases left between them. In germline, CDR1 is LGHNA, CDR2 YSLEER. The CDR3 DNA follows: TGCGCCAGCAGCCAAGATATGGGAAACTCAGGCCTTGAAGCTTTCTTT. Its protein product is CASSQDMGNSGLEAFF.

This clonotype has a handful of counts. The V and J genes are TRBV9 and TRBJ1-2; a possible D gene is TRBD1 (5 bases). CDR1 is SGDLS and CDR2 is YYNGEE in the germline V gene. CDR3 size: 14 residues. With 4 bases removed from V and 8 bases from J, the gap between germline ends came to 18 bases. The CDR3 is CASSLEKEGFGYTF. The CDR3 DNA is TGTGCCAGCAGCCTAGAGAAGGAGGGGTTCGGCTACACCTTC.

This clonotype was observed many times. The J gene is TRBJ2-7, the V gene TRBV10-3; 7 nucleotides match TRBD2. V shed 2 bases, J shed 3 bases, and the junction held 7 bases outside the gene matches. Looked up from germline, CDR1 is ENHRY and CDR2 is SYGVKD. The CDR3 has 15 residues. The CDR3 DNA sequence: TGTGCCATCAGTGAGGGGCTAGGCGGGAGCTACGAGCAGTACTTC. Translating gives CAISEGLGGSYEQYF.

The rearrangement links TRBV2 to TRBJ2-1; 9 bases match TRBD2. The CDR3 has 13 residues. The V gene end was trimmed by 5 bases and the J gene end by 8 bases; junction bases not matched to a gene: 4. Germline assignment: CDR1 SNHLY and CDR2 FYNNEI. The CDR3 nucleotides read TGTGCCAGCAGTACAACTAGCGGGCATGAGCAGTTCTTC. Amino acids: CASSTTSGHEQFF.

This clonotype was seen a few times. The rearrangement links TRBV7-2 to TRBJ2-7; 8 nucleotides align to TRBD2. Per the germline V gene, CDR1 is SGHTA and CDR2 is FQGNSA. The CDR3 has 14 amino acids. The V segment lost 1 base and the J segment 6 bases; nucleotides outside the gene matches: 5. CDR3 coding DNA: TGTGCCAGCAGCTTAGGTGGGACTAGGGGCGAGCAGTACTTC. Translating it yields CASSLGGTRGEQYF.

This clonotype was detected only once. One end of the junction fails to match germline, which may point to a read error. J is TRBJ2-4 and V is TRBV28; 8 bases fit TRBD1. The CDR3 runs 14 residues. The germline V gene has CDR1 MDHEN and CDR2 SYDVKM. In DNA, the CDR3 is TGTGCCAGCAGTTTATTATTAGGGACAGGCTATTCTTCCTTC. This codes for CASSLLLGTGYSSF.

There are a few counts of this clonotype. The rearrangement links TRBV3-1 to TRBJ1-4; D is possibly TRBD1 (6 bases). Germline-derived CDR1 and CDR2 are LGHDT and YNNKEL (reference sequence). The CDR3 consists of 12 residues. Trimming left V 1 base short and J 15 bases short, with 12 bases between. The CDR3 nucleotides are TGTGCCAGCAGCCAAGTATCAGGGGCCATGTTTTTT. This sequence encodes CASSQVSGAMFF.

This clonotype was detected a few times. The CDR3 reads CASSVGPGPDSPLHF. CDR3 nucleotides: TGTGCCAGCAGCGTCGGACCCGGGCCTGATTCACCCCTCCACTTT. V is TRBV7-2 and J is TRBJ1-6; unclear D gene. Germline lookup yields CDR1 SGHTA and CDR2 FQGNSA. The CDR3 length is 15 residues. Deletions cut 5 bases from V and 8 bases from J, with 16 bases between.

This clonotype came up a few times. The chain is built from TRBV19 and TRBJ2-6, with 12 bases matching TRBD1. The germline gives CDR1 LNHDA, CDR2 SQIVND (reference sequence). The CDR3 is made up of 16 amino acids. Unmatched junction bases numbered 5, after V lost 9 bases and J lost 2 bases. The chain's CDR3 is CASSGTGGAGANVLTF. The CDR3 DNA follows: TGTGCCAGCTCCGGGACAGGGGGCGCTGGGGCCAACGTCCTGACTTTC. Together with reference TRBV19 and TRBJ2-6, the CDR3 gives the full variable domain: DGGITQSPKYLFRKEGQNVTLSCEQNLNHDAMYWYRQDPGQGLRLIYYSQIVNDFQKGDIAEGYSVSREKKESFPLTVTSAQKNPTAFYLCASSGTGGAGANVLTFGAGSRLTVL.

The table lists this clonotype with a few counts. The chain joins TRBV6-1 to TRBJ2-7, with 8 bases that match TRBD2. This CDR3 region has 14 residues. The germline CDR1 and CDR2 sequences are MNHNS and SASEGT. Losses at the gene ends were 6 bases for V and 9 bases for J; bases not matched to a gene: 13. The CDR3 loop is CASSPAGTSSWQYF. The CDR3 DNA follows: TGTGCCAGCAGCCCCGCCGGGACTAGTTCGTGGCAGTACTTC.

CDR3 protein: CASRPSWGAETQYF. The CDR3 coding sequence is TGTGCCAGCAGACCCTCTTGGGGGGCAGAGACCCAGTACTTC. The genes are TRBV14 and TRBJ2-5; D tentatively reads TRBD1 or TRBD2 (6 bases each). Between the trimmed V and J ends, which lost 6 bases and 4 bases, there was a span of 15 bases. Germline V gene sequence: CDR1 SGHDN, CDR2 FVKESK. The CDR3 length is 14 residues. The whole variable domain, filled in from reference TRBV14 and TRBJ2-5, reads EAGVTQFPSHSVIEKGQTVTLRCDPISGHDNLYWYRRVMGKEIKFLLHFVKESKQDESGMPNNRFLAERTGGTYSTLKVQPAELEDSGVYFCASRPSWGAETQYFGPGTRLLVL.

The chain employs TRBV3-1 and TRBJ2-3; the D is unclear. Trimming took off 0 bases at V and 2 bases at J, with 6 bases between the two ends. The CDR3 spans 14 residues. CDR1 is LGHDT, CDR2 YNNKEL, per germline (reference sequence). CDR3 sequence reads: CASSQEDVTDTQYF. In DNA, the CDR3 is TGTGCCAGCAGCCAAGAGGACGTCACAGATACGCAGTATTTT.

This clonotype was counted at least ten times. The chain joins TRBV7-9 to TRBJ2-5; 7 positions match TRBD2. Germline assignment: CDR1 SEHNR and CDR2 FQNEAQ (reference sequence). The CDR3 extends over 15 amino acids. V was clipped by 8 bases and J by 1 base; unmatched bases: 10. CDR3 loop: CASHPGLAVQETQYF. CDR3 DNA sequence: TGTGCCAGCCATCCCGGGCTAGCGGTCCAAGAGACCCAGTACTTC. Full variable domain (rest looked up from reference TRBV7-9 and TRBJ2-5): DTGVSQNPRHKITKRGQNVTFRCDPISEHNRLYWYRQTLGQGPEFLTYFQNEAQLEKSRLLSDRFSAERPKGSFSTLEIQRTEQGDSAMYLCASHPGLAVQETQYFGPGTRLLVL.

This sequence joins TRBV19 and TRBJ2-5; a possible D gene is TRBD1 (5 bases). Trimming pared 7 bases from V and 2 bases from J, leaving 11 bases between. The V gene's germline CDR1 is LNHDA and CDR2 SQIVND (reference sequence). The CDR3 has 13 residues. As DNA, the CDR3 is TGTGCCAGTAATGGGGCTATACAAGAGACCCAGTACTTC. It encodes CASNGAIQETQYF.

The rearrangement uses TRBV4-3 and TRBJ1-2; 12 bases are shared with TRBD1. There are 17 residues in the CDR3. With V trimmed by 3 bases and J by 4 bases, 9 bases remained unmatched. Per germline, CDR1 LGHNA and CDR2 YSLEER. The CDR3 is CASSQGQGQGASYGYTF. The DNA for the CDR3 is TGCGCCAGCAGCCAGGGTCAGGGACAGGGGGCATCCTATGGCTACACCTTC.

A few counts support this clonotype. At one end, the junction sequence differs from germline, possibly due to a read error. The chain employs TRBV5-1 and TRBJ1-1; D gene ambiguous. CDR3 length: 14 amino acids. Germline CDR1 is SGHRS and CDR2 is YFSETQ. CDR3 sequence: CASSRREMNTEASF. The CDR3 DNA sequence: TGCGCCAGCAGTAGAAGGGAGATGAACACTGAAGCTTCCTTT.

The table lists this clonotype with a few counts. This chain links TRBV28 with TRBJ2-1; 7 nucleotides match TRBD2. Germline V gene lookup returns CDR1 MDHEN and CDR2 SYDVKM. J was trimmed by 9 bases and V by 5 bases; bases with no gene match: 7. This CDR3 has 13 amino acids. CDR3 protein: CASSIGLEREQFF. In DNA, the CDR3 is TGTGCCAGCAGTATCGGACTAGAACGTGAGCAGTTCTTC.

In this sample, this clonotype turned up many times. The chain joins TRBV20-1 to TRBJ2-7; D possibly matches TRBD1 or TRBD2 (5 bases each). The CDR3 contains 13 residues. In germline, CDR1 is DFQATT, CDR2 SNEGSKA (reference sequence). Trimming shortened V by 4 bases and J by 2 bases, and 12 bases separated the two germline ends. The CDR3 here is CSAIRDGTYEQYF. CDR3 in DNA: TGCAGTGCTATCCGGGACGGAACCTACGAGCAGTACTTC.

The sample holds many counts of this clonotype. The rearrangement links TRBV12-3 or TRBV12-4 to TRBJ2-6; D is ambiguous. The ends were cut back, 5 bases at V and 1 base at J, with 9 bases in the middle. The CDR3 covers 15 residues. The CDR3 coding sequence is TGTGCCAGCAGTCGCACAACATCTGGGGCCAACGTCCTGACTTTC. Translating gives CASSRTTSGANVLTF.

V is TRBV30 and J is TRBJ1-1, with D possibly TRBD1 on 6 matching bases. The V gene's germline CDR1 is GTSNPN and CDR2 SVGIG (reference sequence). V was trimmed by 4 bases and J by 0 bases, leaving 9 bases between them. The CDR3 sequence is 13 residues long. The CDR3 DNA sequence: TGTGCCTGGAAGACAGGCATGAACACTGAAGCTTTCTTT. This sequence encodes CAWKTGMNTEAFF.

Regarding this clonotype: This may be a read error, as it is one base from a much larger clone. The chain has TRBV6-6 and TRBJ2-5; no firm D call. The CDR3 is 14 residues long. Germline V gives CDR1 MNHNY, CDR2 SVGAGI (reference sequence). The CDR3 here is CAGSYSSPRETQYF. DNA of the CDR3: TGTGCCGGCAGTTACTCGAGTCCTAGGGAGACCCAGTACTTC.

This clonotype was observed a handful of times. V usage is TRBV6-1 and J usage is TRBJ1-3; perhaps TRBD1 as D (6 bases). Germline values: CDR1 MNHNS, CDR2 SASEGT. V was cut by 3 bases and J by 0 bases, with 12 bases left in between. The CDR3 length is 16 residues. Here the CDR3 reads CASSDTGTLSGNTIYF. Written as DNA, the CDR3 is TGTGCCAGCAGTGATACCGGGACACTCTCTGGAAACACCATATATTTT.